The present T cell receptor (beta chain) was sequenced within a study of blood T cells in healthy people across ages. The J segment lost 5 bases and the V segment lost 1 base, leaving 3 bases of the junction unmatched. CDR3 length: 14 amino acids. Germline V gives CDR1 MGHRA, CDR2 YSYEKL. Isolation recovered at least 7 million PBMCs from every sample. On this clonotype itself: What it binds is not known. A much larger clone lies a single base off, so this may be a read error.

The use of a sample-barcoded 5' primer and a J-beta primer mix characterized a second PCR of about 6 to 12 cycles. TCRdb recomputed calls from the 5' RACE reads with MiXCR, one row per CDR3 protein. The sample carries more than 750,000 distinct CDR3 sequences, 29% recorded once. Notes on the study in general: There were more naive CD4+ cells and higher diversity in long-lived donors than in aged donors. Age showed a roughly linear inverse relationship with TCR beta diversity per million T cells.

The sample was also reused in another study, on T cells of mothers and their children.

The sample consisted of blood. The chain carries TRBV4-1 and TRBJ2-5; 8 positions match TRBD1. This clonotype was obtained from a woman aged 40 to 50 in good health. The DNA of the CDR3 is TGCGCCAGCAGCCAAGCAGGGGGCAGCGAGACCCAGTACTTC. Protein sequence: CASSQAGGSETQYF.